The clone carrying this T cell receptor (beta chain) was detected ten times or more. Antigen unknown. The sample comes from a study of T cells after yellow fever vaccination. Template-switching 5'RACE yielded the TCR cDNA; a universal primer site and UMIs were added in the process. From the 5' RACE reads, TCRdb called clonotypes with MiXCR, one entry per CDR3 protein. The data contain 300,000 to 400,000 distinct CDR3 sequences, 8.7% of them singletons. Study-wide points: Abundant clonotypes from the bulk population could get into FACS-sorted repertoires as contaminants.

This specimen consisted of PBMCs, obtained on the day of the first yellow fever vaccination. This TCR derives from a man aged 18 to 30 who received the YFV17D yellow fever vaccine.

The CDR3 bases are TGTGCCAGCAGCCAAGATCCACAGGGGGCGAGTCAGCCCCAGCATTTT. It specifies CASSQDPQGASQPQHF. The gene calls are TRBV4-2 and TRBJ1-5, with 9 bases fitting TRBD1. The CDR3 sequence is 16 residues long. Looked up from germline, CDR1 is LGHNA and CDR2 is YNFKEQ. The J segment lost 6 bases and the V segment lost 0 bases, leaving 6 bases of the junction unmatched.